This T cell receptor beta chain was identified during a study of blood T cell repertoires in COVID-19. Turning to the study itself: PBMCs, B-cell-depleted T cells, or T cells were the source of the cDNA or gDNA that made up the material.

Original methodology: Researchers report that nucleated cell counts were estimated from reference gene primer amplification. Using immunoSEQ multiplex PCR, the repertoire was profiled, and TCRdb retains in-frame clones only, with some absent. The DNA gave D and trimming, while V, J and clone size come from that table. The table has 95,000 to 100,000 clones, roughly nine tenths seen once. The CDR3 is 15 residues long. V gave up 1 base and J gave up 6 bases, with 13 bases separating them. Germline V gene lookup returns CDR1 SGHTA and CDR2 FQGNSA. The sequence was collected from a man aged 50 or older with acute or convalescent COVID-19. This rearrangement joins TRBV7-2 to TRBJ1-3; D is perhaps TRBD1 (5 bases). What was sequenced was peripheral blood. CDR3 DNA: TGTGCCAGCAGCTTAGTCTTGGGGGAGGTAAACACCATATATTTT. This gives the protein CASSLVLGEVNTIYF.